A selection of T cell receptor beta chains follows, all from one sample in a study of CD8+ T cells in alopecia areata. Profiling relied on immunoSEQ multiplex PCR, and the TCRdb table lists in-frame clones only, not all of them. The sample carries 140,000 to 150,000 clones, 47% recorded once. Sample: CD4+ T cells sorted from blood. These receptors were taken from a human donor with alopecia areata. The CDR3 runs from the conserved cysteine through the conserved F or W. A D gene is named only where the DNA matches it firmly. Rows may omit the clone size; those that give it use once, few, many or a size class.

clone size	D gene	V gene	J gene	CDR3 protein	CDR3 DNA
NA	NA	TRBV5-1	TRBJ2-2	CASSLGGTNTGELFF	TGCGCCAGCAGCTTGGGTGGGACGAACACCGGGGAGCTGTTTTTT
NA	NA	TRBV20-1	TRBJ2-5	CSVRSEETQYF	TGCAGCGTACGCAGCGAAGAGACCCAGTACTTC
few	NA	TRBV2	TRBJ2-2	CASRERNTGELFF	TGTGCCAGCAGGGAGCGGAACACCGGGGAGCTGTTTTTT
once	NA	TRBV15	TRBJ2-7	CATSRDPGLGYEQYF	TGTGCCACCAGCAGAGACCCAGGTCTGGGCTACGAGCAGTACTTC
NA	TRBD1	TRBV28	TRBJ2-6	CASSWDRGPGANVLTF	TGTGCCAGCAGTTGGGACAGGGGTCCTGGGGCCAACGTCCTGACTTTC
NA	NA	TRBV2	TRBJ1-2	CASSAQGGYGYTF	TGTGCCAGCAGTGCACAGGGCGGTTATGGCTACACCTTC
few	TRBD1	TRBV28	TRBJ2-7	CASRPGTGRWEQYF	TGTGCCAGCAGACCCGGGACAGGGCGTTGGGAGCAGTACTTC
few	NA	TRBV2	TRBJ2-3	CASSESTQYF	TGTGCCAGCAGTGAAAGTACGCAGTATTTT
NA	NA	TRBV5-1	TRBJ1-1	CASSGLSNTEAFF	TGCGCCAGCAGCGGCCTCTCGAACACTGAAGCTTTCTTT
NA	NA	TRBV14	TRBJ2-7	CASSQGVYEQYF	TGTGCCAGCAGCCAAGGAGTCTACGAGCAGTACTTC
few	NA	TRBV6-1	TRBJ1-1	CASSENTEAFF	TGTGCCAGCAGTGAGAACACTGAAGCTTTCTTT
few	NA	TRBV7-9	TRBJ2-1	CASSLRRGSYEQFF	TGTGCCAGCAGCCTGCGACGGGGGTCTTATGAGCAGTTCTTC
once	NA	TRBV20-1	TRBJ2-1	CSTRRGNEQFF	TGCAGTACCCGACGTGGAAATGAGCAGTTCTTC
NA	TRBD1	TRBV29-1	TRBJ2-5	CSAGQGSRETQYF	TGCAGCGCTGGACAGGGATCGCGAGAGACCCAGTACTTC
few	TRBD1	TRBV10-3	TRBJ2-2	CAISIQGKNTGELFF	TGTGCCATCAGCATACAGGGGAAGAACACCGGGGAGCTGTTTTTT
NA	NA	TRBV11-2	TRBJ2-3	CASSAHGAEAYATQYF	TGTGCCAGCAGCGCTCATGGGGCGGAAGCATACGCTACGCAGTATTTT
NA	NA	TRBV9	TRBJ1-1	CASSVEWNTEAFF	TGTGCCAGCAGCGTAGAGTGGAACACTGAAGCTTTCTTT
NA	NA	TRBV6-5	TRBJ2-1	CASRGTRYNEQFF	TGTGCCAGCAGGGGGACACGATACAATGAGCAGTTCTTC
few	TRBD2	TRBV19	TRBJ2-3	CASSIGTSGITDTQYF	TGTGCCAGTAGTATAGGGACTAGCGGGATCACAGATACGCAGTATTTT
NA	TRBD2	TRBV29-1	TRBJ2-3	CSVVTTSERSDTQYF	TGCAGCGTCGTAACGACTAGCGAGAGATCAGATACGCAGTATTTT
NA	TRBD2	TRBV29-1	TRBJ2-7	CSVGGAGGRHEQYF	TGCAGCGTTGGGGGAGCGGGAGGGCGTCACGAGCAGTACTTC
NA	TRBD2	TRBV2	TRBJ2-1	CASSTTPGLAGEQFF	TGTGCCAGCTCTACAACACCGGGACTAGCGGGTGAGCAGTTCTTC
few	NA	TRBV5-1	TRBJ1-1	CASSSRGRTEAFF	TGCGCCAGCAGCTCCAGGGGTAGAACTGAAGCTTTCTTT
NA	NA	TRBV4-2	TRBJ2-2	CASSLQGFDTGELFF	TGTGCCAGCAGCCTACAGGGTTTTGACACCGGGGAGCTGTTTTTT
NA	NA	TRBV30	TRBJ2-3	CAWTKASDTQYF	TGTGCCTGGACCAAGGCTTCGGATACGCAGTATTTT
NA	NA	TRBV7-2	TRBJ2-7	CASSLRGVHSYEQYF	TGTGCCAGCAGCTTAAGGGGGGTCCACTCCTACGAGCAGTACTTC
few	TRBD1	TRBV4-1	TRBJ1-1	CASSPTGGWEAFF	TGCGCCAGCAGCCCTACAGGGGGCTGGGAAGCTTTCTTT
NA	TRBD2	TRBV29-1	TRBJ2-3	CSVARLAGGGVTDTQYF	TGCAGCGTTGCGCGACTAGCGGGAGGGGGTGTCACAGATACGCAGTATTTT
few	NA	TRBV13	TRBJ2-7	CASSLRARVSYEQYF	TGTGCCAGCAGCTTAAGGGCACGAGTTTCCTACGAGCAGTACTTC
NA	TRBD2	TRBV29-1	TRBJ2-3	CSVVAGGFGDTQYF	TGCAGCGTTGTCGCGGGAGGATTTGGAGATACGCAGTATTTT
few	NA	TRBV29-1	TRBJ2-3	CSVGFLVTDTQYF	TGCAGCGTTGGGTTTCTAGTCACAGATACGCAGTATTTT